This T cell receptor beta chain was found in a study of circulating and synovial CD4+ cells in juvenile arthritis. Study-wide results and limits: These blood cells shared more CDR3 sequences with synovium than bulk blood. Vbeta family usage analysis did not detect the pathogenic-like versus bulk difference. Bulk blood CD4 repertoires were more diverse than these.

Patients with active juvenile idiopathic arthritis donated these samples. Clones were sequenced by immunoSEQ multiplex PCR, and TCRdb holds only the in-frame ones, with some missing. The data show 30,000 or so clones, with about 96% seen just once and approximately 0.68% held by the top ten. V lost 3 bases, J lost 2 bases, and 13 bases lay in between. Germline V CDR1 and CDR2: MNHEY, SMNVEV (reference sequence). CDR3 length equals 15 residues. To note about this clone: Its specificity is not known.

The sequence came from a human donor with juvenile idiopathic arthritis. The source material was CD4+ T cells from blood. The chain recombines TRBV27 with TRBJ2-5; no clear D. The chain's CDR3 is CASSFLTLYQETQYF. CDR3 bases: TGTGCCAGCAGTTTTTTAACTCTCTATCAAGAGACCCAGTACTTC.